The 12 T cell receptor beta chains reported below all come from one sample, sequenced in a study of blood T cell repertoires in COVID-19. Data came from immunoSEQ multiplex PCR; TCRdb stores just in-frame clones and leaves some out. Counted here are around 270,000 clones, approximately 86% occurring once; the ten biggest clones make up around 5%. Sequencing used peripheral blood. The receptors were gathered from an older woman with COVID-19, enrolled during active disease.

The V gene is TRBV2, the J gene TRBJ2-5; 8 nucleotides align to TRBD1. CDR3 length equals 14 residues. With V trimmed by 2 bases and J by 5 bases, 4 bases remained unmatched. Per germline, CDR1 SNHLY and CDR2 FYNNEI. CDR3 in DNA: TGTGCCAGCAGTGAAACCAGGGGGCAGGAGACCCAGTACTTC. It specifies CASSETRGQETQYF.

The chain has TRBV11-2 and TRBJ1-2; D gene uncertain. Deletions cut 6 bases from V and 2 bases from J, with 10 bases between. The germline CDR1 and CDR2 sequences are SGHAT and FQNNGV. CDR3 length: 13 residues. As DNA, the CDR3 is TGTGCCAGCAGGGAGACGGGGAACTATGGCTACACCTTC. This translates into CASRETGNYGYTF.

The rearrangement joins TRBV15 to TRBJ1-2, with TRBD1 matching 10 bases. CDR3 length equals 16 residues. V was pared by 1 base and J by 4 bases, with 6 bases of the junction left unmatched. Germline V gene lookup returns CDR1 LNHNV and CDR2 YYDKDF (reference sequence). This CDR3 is CATSRGVRQGAYGYTF. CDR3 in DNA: TGTGCCACCAGCAGAGGGGTTCGACAGGGGGCCTATGGCTACACCTTC.

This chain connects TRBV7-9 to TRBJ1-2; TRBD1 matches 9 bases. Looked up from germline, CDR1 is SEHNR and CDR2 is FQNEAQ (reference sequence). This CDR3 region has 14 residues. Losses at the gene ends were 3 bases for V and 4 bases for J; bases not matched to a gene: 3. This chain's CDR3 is CASSLDRGFYGYTF. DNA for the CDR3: TGTGCCAGCAGCTTGGACAGGGGTTTCTATGGCTACACCTTC.

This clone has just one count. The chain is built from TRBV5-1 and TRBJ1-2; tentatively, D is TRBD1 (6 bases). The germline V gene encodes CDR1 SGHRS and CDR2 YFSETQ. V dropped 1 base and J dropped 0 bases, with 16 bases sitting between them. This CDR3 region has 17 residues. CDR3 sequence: CASSLSGGRVPNYGYTF. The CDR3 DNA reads TGCGCCAGCAGCTTGAGCGGGGGGCGAGTGCCTAACTATGGCTACACCTTC.

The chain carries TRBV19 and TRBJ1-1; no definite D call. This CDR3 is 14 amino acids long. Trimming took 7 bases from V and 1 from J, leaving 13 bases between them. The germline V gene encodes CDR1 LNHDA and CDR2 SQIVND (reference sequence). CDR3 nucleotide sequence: TGTGCCAGTACCACGAGGGCAGCGAACACTGAAGCTTTCTTT. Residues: CASTTRAANTEAFF.

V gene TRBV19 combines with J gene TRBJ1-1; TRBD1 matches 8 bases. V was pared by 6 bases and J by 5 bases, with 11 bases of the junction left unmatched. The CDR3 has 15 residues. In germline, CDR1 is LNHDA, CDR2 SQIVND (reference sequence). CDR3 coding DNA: TGTGCCAGTAGCCACCTCAACCACAGGGGGACTGAAGCTTTCTTT. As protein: CASSHLNHRGTEAFF.

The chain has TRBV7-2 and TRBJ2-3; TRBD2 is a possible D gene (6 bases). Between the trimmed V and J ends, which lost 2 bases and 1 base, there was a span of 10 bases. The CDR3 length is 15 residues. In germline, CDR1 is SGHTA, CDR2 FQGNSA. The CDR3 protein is CASSLYPGGTDTQYF. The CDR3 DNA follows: TGTGCCAGCAGCTTATACCCGGGAGGCACAGATACGCAGTATTTT.

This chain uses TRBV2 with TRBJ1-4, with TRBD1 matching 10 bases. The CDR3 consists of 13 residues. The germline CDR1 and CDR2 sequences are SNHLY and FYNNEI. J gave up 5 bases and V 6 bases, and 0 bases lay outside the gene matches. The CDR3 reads CASRGQGNEKLFF. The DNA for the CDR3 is TGTGCCAGCAGGGGACAGGGGAATGAAAAACTGTTTTTT.

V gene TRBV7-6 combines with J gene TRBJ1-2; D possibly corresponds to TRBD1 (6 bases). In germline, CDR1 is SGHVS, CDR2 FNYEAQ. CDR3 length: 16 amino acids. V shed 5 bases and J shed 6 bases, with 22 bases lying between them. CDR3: CASSPAPGGRGNGYTF. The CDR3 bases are TGTGCCAGCAGCCCGGCGCCGGGGGGGCGAGGAAATGGCTACACCTTC.

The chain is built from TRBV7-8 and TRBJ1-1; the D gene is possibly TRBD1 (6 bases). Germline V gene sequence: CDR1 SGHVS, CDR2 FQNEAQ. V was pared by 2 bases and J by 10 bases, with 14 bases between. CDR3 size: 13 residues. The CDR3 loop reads CASSLHAQGGAFF. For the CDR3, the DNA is TGTGCCAGCAGCTTACATGCACAGGGCGGAGCTTTCTTT.

CDR3 amino acids: CASSLFPTGANVLTF. DNA of the CDR3: TGTGCCAGCAGCTTATTTCCTACTGGGGCCAACGTCCTGACTTTC. The rearrangement links TRBV7-9 to TRBJ2-6; D is ambiguous. Per the germline V gene, CDR1 is SEHNR and CDR2 is FQNEAQ (reference sequence). The CDR3 is 15 residues long. Trimming left V 2 bases short and J 2 bases short, with 7 bases between.